This T cell receptor beta chain was identified during a study of T cells in Graves' hyperthyroidism and ophthalmopathy. Looked up from germline, CDR1 is SNHLY and CDR2 is FYNNEI. Trimming removed 7 bases at V and 4 bases at J, with 7 bases between. This CDR3 contains 12 residues. Ophthalmopathy cases scored 3 or more on the Clinical Activity Score and 4 or more on NOSPECS grade, with duration below 3 months. Thyroid ultrasound, orbital computed tomography, clinical symptoms, and serum thyroxine and TRAb underpinned diagnoses. Remarks on this clonotype: Its antigen is not identified.

General study findings and limits: Ophthalmopathy was distinguished from stable hyperthyroidism by 13 V-J signatures. Clonotypes that were expanded in thyroid above 0.001 mostly appeared in blood too.

RNA transcripts yielded amplified TCR beta CDR3 regions. The study used the HTBI primer set for a first-round RT-PCR of the TCR CDR3. TCRdb recomputed calls from the multiplex PCR reads with MiXCR, one row per CDR3 protein. The data contain around 55,000 distinct CDR3 sequences, roughly 50% of them seen just once; the ten biggest clones take up just over 9%. Input material: blood. The V call is TRBV2, the J call TRBJ2-2; no clear D gene. The sequence was collected from a woman aged 45 to 65 with Graves' ophthalmopathy. The CDR3 DNA is TGTGCCAGCACCCGGGTCACCGGGGAGCTGTTTTTT. This sequence encodes CASTRVTGELFF. The full variable domain, completed using reference TRBV2 and TRBJ2-2, is EPEVTQTPSHQVTQMGQEVILRCVPISNHLYFYWYRQILGQKVEFLVSFYNNEISEKSEIFDDQFSVERPDGSNFTLKIRSTKLEDSAMYFCASTRVTGELFFGEGSRLTVL.